This T cell receptor (beta chain) is from a study of shared clonotypes between healthy human individuals. Germline V gene data show CDR1 as WSHSY and CDR2 as SAAADI. With 8 bases clipped from V and 5 bases from J, the junction kept 8 bases outside the gene matches. The CDR3 is 13 amino acids. Naive CD8 cells were CD45RO-negative, positively selected for CCR7, excluding terminally differentiated effector memory CD45RA+ cells. The table lists this clone with a count of one. Its antigen remains unknown. The protocol was immunoSEQ multiplex PCR, while the TCRdb copy is restricted to in-frame clones and leaves out a portion. In the table there are 2 million to 2.5 million clones, approximately 94% of which are singletons. Whole-study results and caveats: Shared clonotypes: approximately 4.5% naive CD4, 3.5% to 4% naive CD8, less than 2.5% memory CD4, approximately 0.41% memory CD8. Across subsets, estimated richness was generally greater for naive than for memory populations.

The chain has TRBV10-2 and TRBJ2-5; 7 bases are a match to TRBD1. Sample: naive CD8+ T cells sorted from blood. This sequence originates from a man in his late teens or twenties in good health. The CDR3 loop reads CASSLDRDETQYF. The CDR3 DNA sequence: TGCGCCAGCTCCCTCGACAGGGATGAGACCCAGTACTTC.